The 12 T cell receptor beta chains presented below share a single source sample, sequenced in a study of blood T cell repertoires in COVID-19. Profiling relied on immunoSEQ multiplex PCR, and the TCRdb table lists in-frame clones only, not all of them. The data show about 130,000 clones, with 70% to 90% seen just once and under 4.5% held by the top ten. Input material: peripheral blood. The receptors shown here come from a woman in her forties or fifties with acute or convalescent COVID-19.

This rearrangement joins TRBV19 to TRBJ2-3, with TRBD1 identical over 8 bases. This CDR3 has 15 amino acids. V dropped 8 bases and J dropped 2; count of bases not matched to a gene: 9. Germline CDR1 LNHDA, CDR2 SQIVND (reference sequence). CDR3 sequence: CASSARQGITDTQYF. In DNA, the CDR3 is TGTGCCAGTTCCGCCCGACAGGGGATCACAGATACGCAGTATTTT.

This sequence joins TRBV18 and TRBJ1-5; TRBD1 matches 8 bases. The junction had 7 bases not matched to a gene; V was cut back by 2 bases and J by 1 base. The germline V gene has CDR1 KGHSH and CDR2 LQKENI. The CDR3 runs 17 residues. CDR3 sequence: CASSPDRGLLSNQPQHF. The CDR3 DNA reads TGTGCCAGCTCACCAGACAGGGGCCTTTTGAGCAATCAGCCCCAGCATTTT.

Turning to this clone: Different DNA sequences within this sample yield the same CDR3. This sequence joins TRBV3-1 (or the pseudogene TRBV3-2) and TRBJ1-1, with 8 nucleotides matching TRBD1. The CDR3 length is 15 residues. Germline V gives CDR1 LGHDT, CDR2 YNNKEL (reference sequence). Losses at the gene ends were 6 bases for V and 1 base for J; bases not matched to a gene: 7. The CDR3 sequence is CASSRTQGANTEAFF. The CDR3 nucleotides read TGTGCCAGCAGTCGAACCCAGGGGGCGAACACTGAAGCTTTCTTT.

This clone was counted only a few times. The chain joins TRBV7-8 to TRBJ2-7, with 12 bases that match TRBD2. This CDR3 is 15 amino acids long. The germline V gene encodes CDR1 SGHVS and CDR2 FQNEAQ. After removal of 5 bases from V and 7 bases from J, the junction contained 9 bases not matched to a gene. Here the CDR3 DNA reads TGTGCCAGCAGCCAGACTAGCGGGAGTGTGTTGGAGCAGTACTTC. This encodes CASSQTSGSVLEQYF.

The CDR3 DNA reads as TGTGCCAGCGGCTTGACAGGGGAGGACGAGCAGTACTTC. Translating gives CASGLTGEDEQYF. The chain carries TRBV6-6 and TRBJ2-7, with 8 bases fitting TRBD1. The CDR3 extends over 13 amino acids. The germline V gene encodes CDR1 MNHNY and CDR2 SVGAGI (reference sequence). The V gene end was trimmed by 8 bases and the J gene end by 5 bases; junction bases not matched to a gene: 8.

The sample holds one count of this clone. V and J are TRBV7-2 and TRBJ1-3, with D possibly matching TRBD1 (5 bases). CDR3 size: 16 residues. The V gene lost 5 bases and the J gene lost 4 bases, with 18 bases spanning the gap. Per the germline V gene, CDR1 is SGHTA and CDR2 is FQGNSA. The CDR3 protein is CASSPYRTALGNTIYF. In DNA, the CDR3 is TGTGCCAGCAGCCCATACAGGACGGCTCTGGGAAACACCATATATTTT.

This clone occurred once. The chain carries TRBV10-3 and TRBJ2-5; 11 nucleotides line up with TRBD1. Germline V gives CDR1 ENHRY, CDR2 SYGVKD. The CDR3 length is 15 residues. The V and J ends lost 3 bases and 4 bases, in that order; junction bases with no gene match: 4. The CDR3 loop is CAISDAGTGGETQYF. For the CDR3, the DNA is TGTGCCATCAGTGACGCCGGGACAGGGGGAGAGACCCAGTACTTC.

This clone was seen a handful of times. The chain employs TRBV6-5 and TRBJ2-7; 13 positions agree with TRBD2. V shed 7 bases and J 5 bases; nucleotides not matched to a gene: 8. The CDR3 loop spans 15 amino acids. Germline loops: CDR1 MNHEY, CDR2 SVGAGI. The CDR3 sequence is CASTWTSGRGDEQYF. For the CDR3, the DNA is TGTGCCAGCACCTGGACTAGCGGGAGAGGGGACGAGCAGTACTTC.

The chain joins TRBV27 to TRBJ2-1, with 14 bases identical to TRBD2. The V gene end was trimmed by 5 bases and the J gene end by 7 bases; junction bases not matched to a gene: 13. Germline loops: CDR1 MNHEY, CDR2 SMNVEV (reference sequence). The CDR3 runs 18 residues. The CDR3 DNA follows: TGTGCCAGCAGTCTCAGGACTAGCGGGAGGCCATGGAAGAATGAGCAGTTCTTC. Encoded protein: CASSLRTSGRPWKNEQFF.

The V and J genes are TRBV7-9 and TRBJ1-4; 9 bases line up with TRBD1. The V and J ends lost 6 bases and 8 bases, in that order; junction bases with no gene match: 19. The CDR3 is 18 amino acids. The V gene's germline CDR1 is SEHNR and CDR2 FQNEAQ (reference sequence). The DNA of the CDR3 is TGTGCCAGCAGTCGTGGACAGGGGCGAGACCTTTATGGAGAAAAACTGTTTTTT. Protein: CASSRGQGRDLYGEKLFF.

The V gene is TRBV3-1 (or the pseudogene TRBV3-2), the J gene TRBJ2-2; TRBD2 is a possible D gene (6 bases). This CDR3 is 14 amino acids long. The ends were cut back, 1 base at V and 7 bases at J, with 10 bases in the middle. Germline V lookup: CDR1 LGHDT, CDR2 YNNKEL (reference sequence). The CDR3 DNA reads TGTGCCAGCAGCCAAGGGGGGAGGATCGGGGAGCTGTTTTTT. Its translation is CASSQGGRIGELFF.

The chain joins TRBV2 to TRBJ2-7; the D gene is possibly TRBD1 (6 bases). Trimming stripped 7 bases from V and 0 bases from J, with 16 bases between. This CDR3 comprises 15 residues. Per germline, CDR1 SNHLY and CDR2 FYNNEI. The CDR3 protein is CASTERDTLSYEQYF. The CDR3 bases are TGTGCCAGCACCGAAAGGGACACTCTCTCCTACGAGCAGTACTTC.